The rows below give T cell receptor beta chains drawn from one sample of a study of preoperative IRX-2 immunotherapy in early breast cancer. Using immunoSEQ multiplex PCR, the repertoire was profiled, and TCRdb retains in-frame clones only, with some absent. The table lists around 35,000 clones, about 95% of them singletons. This material was acquired from a patient treated with IRX-2 immunotherapy. The source of these receptors is a human donor with breast cancer. CDR3s include the opening cysteine and the closing phenylalanine or tryptophan. A D gene is named only where the DNA matches it firmly. Where a row states a size, it is once, few, many or the class of an expanded clone; other rows omit it.

j_call: TRBJ1-5; v_call: TRBV19; clone_size: -; d_call: -; cdr3_aa: CASSQGKALLNQPQHF; cdr3_nt: TGTGCCAGTAGTCAGGGGAAAGCCCTTCTGAATCAGCCCCAGCATTTT
j_call: TRBJ2-7; v_call: TRBV9; clone_size: -; d_call: TRBD2; cdr3_aa: CASSSRGVSYEQYF; cdr3_nt: TGTGCCAGCAGCTCTCGGGGGGTCTCCTACGAGCAGTACTTC
j_call: TRBJ2-3; v_call: TRBV6-1; clone_size: -; d_call: -; cdr3_aa: CASSELRGFTDTQYF; cdr3_nt: TGTGCCAGCAGTGAACTAAGAGGTTTCACAGATACGCAGTATTTT
j_call: TRBJ2-3; v_call: TRBV2; clone_size: -; d_call: -; cdr3_aa: CASSGGSGQGTQYF; cdr3_nt: TGTGCCAGCAGTGGTGGTAGCGGTCAAGGTACGCAGTATTTT
j_call: TRBJ1-5; v_call: TRBV19; clone_size: -; d_call: TRBD1; cdr3_aa: CATSSDRGAQPQHF; cdr3_nt: TGTGCCACATCCTCGGACAGGGGGGCTCAGCCCCAGCATTTT
j_call: TRBJ2-7; v_call: TRBV6-5; clone_size: -; d_call: -; cdr3_aa: CASGGTYIYEQYF; cdr3_nt: TGTGCCAGCGGCGGGACTTATATCTACGAGCAGTACTTC
j_call: TRBJ2-7; v_call: TRBV7-2; clone_size: -; d_call: TRBD2; cdr3_aa: CASSPSGRYEQYF; cdr3_nt: TGTGCCAGCAGCCCTAGCGGCCGCTACGAGCAGTACTTC
j_call: TRBJ1-1; v_call: TRBV27; clone_size: -; d_call: TRBD1; cdr3_aa: CASRPQGAPTEAFF; cdr3_nt: TGTGCCAGCAGACCCCAGGGGGCGCCCACTGAAGCTTTCTTT
j_call: TRBJ2-7; v_call: TRBV7-3; clone_size: -; d_call: -; cdr3_aa: CASSSQTGSAYEQYF; cdr3_nt: TGTGCCAGCAGCTCTCAAACAGGGTCCGCCTACGAGCAGTACTTC
j_call: TRBJ1-1; v_call: TRBV7-9; clone_size: once; d_call: -; cdr3_aa: CASSLNGRESILAFF; cdr3_nt: TGTGCCAGCAGCTTGAACGGACGGGAAAGTATTCTAGCTTTCTTT
j_call: TRBJ1-3; v_call: TRBV19; clone_size: -; d_call: -; cdr3_aa: CASSIYGADGNTIYF; cdr3_nt: TGTGCCAGTAGTATATATGGTGCGGACGGAAACACCATATATTTT
j_call: TRBJ2-1; v_call: TRBV7-6; clone_size: once; d_call: TRBD2; cdr3_aa: CASSLGRVIAGVEQFF; cdr3_nt: TGTGCCAGCAGCTTAGGCAGAGTAATAGCGGGGGTAGAGCAGTTCTTC
j_call: TRBJ1-2; v_call: TRBV9; clone_size: -; d_call: TRBD1; cdr3_aa: CASSEGQGLSYGYTF; cdr3_nt: TGTGCCAGCAGCGAGGGACAGGGCCTAAGCTATGGCTACACCTTC
j_call: TRBJ1-1; v_call: TRBV19; clone_size: -; d_call: -; cdr3_aa: CASTLGSGLNAFF; cdr3_nt: TGTGCCAGTACTCTAGGGTCGGGATTGAATGCTTTCTTT
j_call: TRBJ2-7; v_call: TRBV4-3; clone_size: -; d_call: TRBD2; cdr3_aa: CASSQGTSGKVGEQYF; cdr3_nt: TGCGCCAGCAGCCAAGGGACTAGCGGGAAGGTGGGCGAGCAGTACTTC
j_call: TRBJ2-1; v_call: TRBV11-2; clone_size: once; d_call: -; cdr3_aa: CASSLDGLVRWDEQFF; cdr3_nt: TGTGCCAGCAGCTTAGATGGGCTCGTAAGATGGGATGAGCAGTTCTTC
j_call: TRBJ1-5; v_call: TRBV18; clone_size: -; d_call: -; cdr3_aa: CASSPQGQVGQPQHF; cdr3_nt: TGTGCCAGCTCACCCCAGGGCCAGGTCGGTCAGCCCCAGCATTTT
j_call: TRBJ2-1; v_call: TRBV6-5; clone_size: -; d_call: TRBD2; cdr3_aa: CASTAGGRGYNEQFF; cdr3_nt: TGTGCCAGCACCGCGGGGGGGAGGGGTTACAATGAGCAGTTCTTC
j_call: TRBJ2-7; v_call: TRBV30; clone_size: -; d_call: -; cdr3_aa: CAWNQGTYEQYF; cdr3_nt: TGTGCCTGGAACCAGGGCACCTACGAGCAGTACTTC
j_call: TRBJ1-1; v_call: TRBV6-1; clone_size: -; d_call: -; cdr3_aa: CASSELSGLMNTEAFF; cdr3_nt: TGTGCCAGCAGTGAACTGTCAGGACTTATGAACACTGAAGCTTTCTTT
j_call: TRBJ2-7; v_call: TRBV9; clone_size: -; d_call: -; cdr3_aa: CASSVGSAYEQYF; cdr3_nt: TGTGCCAGCAGCGTAGGCTCAGCCTACGAGCAGTACTTC
j_call: TRBJ2-2; v_call: TRBV13; clone_size: -; d_call: -; cdr3_aa: CASSLNVPGELFF; cdr3_nt: TGTGCCAGCAGCTTAAATGTCCCCGGGGAGCTGTTTTTT
j_call: TRBJ1-6; v_call: TRBV6-1; clone_size: -; d_call: -; cdr3_aa: CASSAPGWRGKSYNSPLHF; cdr3_nt: TGTGCCAGCAGTGCCCCCGGATGGAGGGGGAAGTCCTATAATTCACCCCTCCACTTT
j_call: TRBJ2-7; v_call: TRBV28; clone_size: -; d_call: TRBD2; cdr3_aa: CASTIGLAGGSYEQYF; cdr3_nt: TGTGCCAGCACCATTGGACTAGCGGGAGGTTCCTACGAGCAGTACTTC
j_call: TRBJ2-5; v_call: TRBV2; clone_size: -; d_call: -; cdr3_aa: CASSSGLQETQYF; cdr3_nt: TGTGCCAGCAGTTCAGGGTTACAAGAGACCCAGTACTTC
j_call: TRBJ2-1; v_call: TRBV4-1; clone_size: -; d_call: TRBD2; cdr3_aa: CASSRDPGTSNEQFF; cdr3_nt: TGCGCCAGCAGCCGAGACCCAGGGACTAGCAATGAGCAGTTCTTC
j_call: TRBJ2-7; v_call: TRBV7-6; clone_size: -; d_call: TRBD1; cdr3_aa: CASSAGTAYEQYF; cdr3_nt: TGTGCCAGCAGCGCCGGGACAGCCTACGAGCAGTACTTC
j_call: TRBJ2-1; v_call: TRBV29-1; clone_size: -; d_call: TRBD2; cdr3_aa: CSVLGLAASSYNEQFF; cdr3_nt: TGCAGCGTTCTCGGACTAGCGGCAAGCTCCTACAATGAGCAGTTCTTC
j_call: TRBJ1-1; v_call: TRBV19; clone_size: once; d_call: TRBD1; cdr3_aa: CASNRARGPTEAFF; cdr3_nt: TGTGCCAGTAATAGGGCCAGGGGGCCCACTGAAGCTTTCTTT
j_call: TRBJ2-5; v_call: TRBV7-9; clone_size: -; d_call: -; cdr3_aa: CASSLLSWETQYF; cdr3_nt: TGTGCCAGCAGCTTACTATCGTGGGAGACCCAGTACTTC
j_call: TRBJ1-6; v_call: TRBV19; clone_size: -; d_call: -; cdr3_aa: CASSLTGRSSYNSPLHF; cdr3_nt: TGTGCCAGTAGTCTAACCGGGAGGAGCTCCTATAATTCACCCCTCCACTTT
j_call: TRBJ2-7; v_call: TRBV5-5; clone_size: -; d_call: -; cdr3_aa: CASSLVWRERGAYEQYF; cdr3_nt: TGTGCCAGCAGCTTGGTCTGGCGGGAGAGGGGGGCCTACGAGCAGTACTTC
j_call: TRBJ2-4; v_call: TRBV18; clone_size: -; d_call: -; cdr3_aa: CASSPGDIQYF; cdr3_nt: TGTGCCAGCTCACCCGGGGACATTCAGTACTTC